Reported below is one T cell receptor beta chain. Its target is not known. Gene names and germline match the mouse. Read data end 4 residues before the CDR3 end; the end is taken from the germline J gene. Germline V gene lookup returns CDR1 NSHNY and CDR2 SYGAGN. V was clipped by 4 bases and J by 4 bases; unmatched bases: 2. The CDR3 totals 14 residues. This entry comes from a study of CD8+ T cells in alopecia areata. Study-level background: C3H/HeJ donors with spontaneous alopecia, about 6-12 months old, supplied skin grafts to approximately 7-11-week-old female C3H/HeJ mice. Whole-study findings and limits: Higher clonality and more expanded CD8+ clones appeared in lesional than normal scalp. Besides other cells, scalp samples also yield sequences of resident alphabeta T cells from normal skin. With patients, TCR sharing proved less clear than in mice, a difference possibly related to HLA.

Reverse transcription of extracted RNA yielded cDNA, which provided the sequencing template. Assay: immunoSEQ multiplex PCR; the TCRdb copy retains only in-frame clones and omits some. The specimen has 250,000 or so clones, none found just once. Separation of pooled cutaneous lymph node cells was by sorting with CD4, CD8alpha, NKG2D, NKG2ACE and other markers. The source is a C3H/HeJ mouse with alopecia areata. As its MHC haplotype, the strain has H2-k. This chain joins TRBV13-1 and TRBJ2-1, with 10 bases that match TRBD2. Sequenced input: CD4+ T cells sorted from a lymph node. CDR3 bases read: TGTGCCAGCAGTAAGGACTGGGGGTATGCT. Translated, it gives CASSKDWGYA. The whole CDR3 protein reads CASSKDWGYAEQFF.